The 14 T cell receptor beta chains below come from one sample, sequenced in a study of blood T cell repertoires in COVID-19. TCRdb keeps only in-frame clones here, not all; method: immunoSEQ multiplex PCR. The sample consists of approximately 160,000 clones, roughly 80% of them appearing once. Sequencing input: PBMCs or T cells enriched from blood (not recorded which). Every receptor here comes from a woman in her 50s who had recovered from COVID-19.

V gene TRBV2 combines with J gene TRBJ1-5, with a possible D match to TRBD1 (5 bases). Trimming took off 4 bases at V and 6 bases at J, with 10 bases between the two ends. The CDR3 sequence is 13 residues long. The germline gives CDR1 SNHLY, CDR2 FYNNEI. The CDR3 reads CASSGGGAQPQHF. The CDR3 DNA reads as TGTGCCAGCAGTGGGGGTGGGGCTCAGCCCCAGCATTTT.

The chain is built from TRBV6-5 and TRBJ2-5; maybe TRBD1 (6 bases). V was clipped by 5 bases and J by 5 bases, with 9 bases between them. The germline CDR1 and CDR2 sequences are MNHEY and SVGAGI. This CDR3 region has 12 residues. The CDR3 here is CASSPQGETQYF. The CDR3 DNA is TGTGCCAGCAGTCCCCAGGGGGAGACCCAGTACTTC.

This clone was seen only once. V gene TRBV25-1 combines with J gene TRBJ1-4, with TRBD1 matching 7 bases. CDR3 length: 11 amino acids. V lost 6 bases, J lost 8 bases, and 0 bases stayed unmatched. The V gene's germline CDR1 is MGHDK and CDR2 SYGVNS. The DNA for the CDR3 is TGTGCCAGCAGGGACAGGGAAAAACTGTTTTTT. This sequence encodes CASRDREKLFF.

The chain uses TRBV3-1 (or the pseudogene TRBV3-2) and TRBJ1-4; no clear D gene. The V end lost 1 base, the J end lost 8 bases, and 8 bases lay between the germline ends. The CDR3 consists of 13 residues. Germline V gene sequence: CDR1 LGHDT, CDR2 YNNKEL (reference sequence). The CDR3 sequence: CASSQVTDEKLFF. The CDR3 DNA follows: TGTGCCAGCAGCCAAGTCACAGACGAAAAACTGTTTTTT.

This rearrangement joins TRBV7-8 to TRBJ2-3; TRBD2 agrees at 11 bases. CDR1 is SGHVS, CDR2 FQNEAQ, per germline. This CDR3 has 17 amino acids. J was trimmed by 4 bases and V by 5 bases; bases with no gene match: 11. CDR3 DNA: TGTGCCAGCAGCCTAAGAACCGGGACTAGCGGCGCAGATACGCAGTATTTT. Translation: CASSLRTGTSGADTQYF.

In its sample, this clone was seen once. The chain has TRBV4-2 and TRBJ2-7; D perhaps matches TRBD1 (7 bases). The CDR3 runs 15 residues. Germline CDR1 LGHNA, CDR2 YNFKEQ. V shed 3 bases and J shed 2 bases, with 14 bases lying between them. The CDR3 DNA reads TGTGCCAGCAGCCACGGAGGGGGCTCTACCTACGAGCAGTACTTC. Protein sequence: CASSHGGGSTYEQYF.

This clone was observed once. The chain combines TRBV9 with TRBJ1-1; a weak D match, TRBD1 (6 bases). In germline, CDR1 is SGDLS, CDR2 YYNGEE. With 6 bases removed from V and 2 bases from J, the gap between germline ends came to 14 bases. CDR3 length equals 14 residues. The CDR3 sequence: CASNAGTPNTEAFF. The CDR3 DNA is TGTGCCAGCAATGCCGGGACACCAAACACTGAAGCTTTCTTT.

The chain has TRBV19 and TRBJ1-1; TRBD1 aligns across 7 bases. Per the germline V gene, CDR1 is LNHDA and CDR2 is SQIVND (reference sequence). Trimming removed 3 bases from V and 2 bases from J; junction bases left unmatched: 6. CDR3 length: 15 residues. CDR3 in amino acids: CASSIRDSPNTEAFF. The DNA of the CDR3 is TGTGCCAGTAGTATCCGGGACAGCCCAAACACTGAAGCTTTCTTT. Filled out from reference TRBV19 and TRBJ1-1, the complete variable domain reads DGGITQSPKYLFRKEGQNVTLSCEQNLNHDAMYWYRQDPGQGLRLIYYSQIVNDFQKGDIAEGYSVSREKKESFPLTVTSAQKNPTAFYLCASSIRDSPNTEAFFGQGTRLTVV.

The chain joins TRBV28 to TRBJ1-1, with 7 bases aligning to TRBD1. This CDR3 is 14 amino acids long. From germline, CDR1 is MDHEN and CDR2 SYDVKM. Trimming removed 3 bases from V and 0 bases from J; junction bases left unmatched: 1. The DNA for the CDR3 is TGTGCCAGCAGTTTCGGACAGGTGAACACTGAAGCTTTCTTT. The encoded protein is CASSFGQVNTEAFF.

The rearrangement uses TRBV3-1 (or the pseudogene TRBV3-2) and TRBJ1-3, with 9 bases aligning to TRBD1. J was trimmed by 0 bases and V by 3 bases; bases with no gene match: 0. Germline assignment: CDR1 LGHDT and CDR2 YNNKEL (reference sequence). This CDR3 comprises 15 residues. The CDR3 coding sequence is TGTGCCAGCAGCCAGGGACAGGGCTCTGGAAACACCATATATTTT. It yields the protein CASSQGQGSGNTIYF.

In its sample, this clone was seen once. The rearrangement joins TRBV18 to TRBJ2-7, with D possibly matching TRBD2 (7 bases). This CDR3 has 14 residues. Trimming took 3 bases from V and 0 from J, leaving 9 bases between them. The germline V gene has CDR1 KGHSH and CDR2 LQKENI. For the CDR3, the DNA is TGTGCCAGCTCACCGGCGGGGGCCTCCTACGAGCAGTACTTC. It translates to CASSPAGASYEQYF.

The chain recombines TRBV29-1 with TRBJ2-5; D remains unclear. Germline CDR1 reads SQVTM; CDR2 reads ANQGSEA. V was trimmed by 4 bases and J by 1 base, leaving 7 bases between them. CDR3 length equals 12 residues. The CDR3 region has the DNA TGCAGCGTTGGGCTAGTCCAAGAGACCCAGTACTTC. It specifies CSVGLVQETQYF.

The chain carries TRBV28 and TRBJ1-6; D not resolved. The CDR3 is 13 amino acids. Germline CDR1 MDHEN, CDR2 SYDVKM. The germline V and J ends were trimmed by 2 bases and 10 bases, with 9 bases remaining between them. Written as DNA, the CDR3 is TGTGCCAGCAGTTTAGAGGCGGTCTCACCCCTCCACTTT. As protein: CASSLEAVSPLHF.

The chain uses TRBV9 and TRBJ1-4, with 9 bases that match TRBD1. The ends lost 1 base at V and 7 bases at J; junction bases unmatched: 5. The CDR3 consists of 15 residues. Germline V lookup: CDR1 SGDLS, CDR2 YYNGEE. This chain's CDR3 is CASSVREGQGEKLFF. CDR3 in DNA: TGTGCCAGCAGCGTACGTGAGGGACAGGGTGAAAAACTGTTTTTT.